This T cell receptor beta chain was found in a study of blood T cells in healthy people across ages (dated by TCRdb to the mid-2010s). About the investigation overall: In model experiments, roughly one uniquely barcoded TCR beta cDNA molecule per two T cells was captured by template switching. Using deep sequencing normalized with unique cDNA molecular identifiers, the study measured how TCR beta repertoire diversity changes with age. The donors were split into four age groups: young (average about 16 years), middle-aged (39), aged (roughly 68) and long-lived (roughly 77). Donors of different ages were randomly distributed across sequencing lanes to avoid experimental bias. Using the same blood draw, the study looked at two additional independent replicas of 1 million unique cDNA reads for two donors, one aged 18 to 30 and the other aged 80 or older.

Study-wide conclusions, independent of this receptor: The long-lived group showed more naive CD4+ T cells, fewer expanded clones and increased TCR diversity than the aged group, suggesting age selection. Observed TCR beta diversity per million T cells fell roughly linearly with age, and a significant reduction was already apparent by age about 43. There was a strong correlation between observed TCR beta diversity and the percentage of naive T cells measured by flow cytometry. Because profiling used bulk unsorted PBMCs, naive and antigen-experienced compartments could not be compared conclusively. Because the CMV infection status of the donors was unknown, age-related changes in expanded clonotypes may potentially have been confounded. Estimates of total diversity based on one million sequenced T cells were considered lower bounds and underestimates.

Libraries came from 5' RACE. TCRdb lists the instrument as Illumina HiSeq 2500. A second roughly 6 to 12 cycle PCR used a sample-barcoded 5' primer and a J-beta primer mix. A unique molecular identifier was introduced onto each TCR beta cDNA molecule by a template-switch 5' adaptor carrying 12 random nucleotides. Each sample yielded at least 2.5 million CDR3-containing paired-end reads. The Mint cDNA synthesis kit, primed by a TRBC-specific oligonucleotide, was used to synthesize first-strand cDNA from all RNA. Following uracil-DNA glycosylase treatment, a first 18-cycle PCR with universal primers M1SS and BC2_uni_R was performed on all cDNA. In the original analysis: For normalization, 1 million high-quality reads were randomly selected from each sample, with every read carrying a distinct molecular identifier. Reads sharing molecular identifiers were discarded rather than binned into consensus sequences. MiTCR, run with a Q25 quality threshold and the strictest error-elimination algorithm, handled CDR3 identification, clonotype clustering and error correction. Lower-bound total TCR beta diversity was estimated with a nonparametric unseen species model using Euler transformation. TCRdb ran its own pipeline on the public reads, namely fastp trimming at Q25 and MiXCR clone calling, and kept in-frame beta chains. Every distinct CDR3 protein forms one entry, paired with its most common genes and DNA. In this record, the V and J calls reflect TCRdb's handling and not the investigators' own analysis. Recorded for this sample are roughly 790,000 distinct CDR3 sequences; roughly 45% of them occurred a single time. Less than 25% of the sample belongs to the ten largest clones.

The germline V and J ends show losses of 4 bases and 5 bases respectively, and no gene match explains 9 bases of the junction. Measured from the cysteine to the phenylalanine, the CDR3 is 15 residues long. CDR3 DNA only is kept here, 45 bases in frame from base 1. CDR1 and CDR2 are drawn from the germline V gene: SGHVS, FNYEAQ. The donors were about 40 Caucasian individuals from Russia, aged roughly 6 to 100 years, who were systemically healthy. Each donor gave roughly 9.5 milliliters of peripheral blood, collected into EDTA-treated Vacutainer tubes. Ficoll-Paque density-gradient centrifugation was used to isolate PBMCs, with at least 7 million obtained per sample. Total RNA, at least 5 micrograms per sample, was extracted from PBMCs with Trizol reagent. For every donor, flow cytometry on a PBMC aliquot measured the percentage of naive CD45RAhigh/CD27high T cells. In regard to this clonotype: Its antigen is not yet known. No quality values exist for individual bases; no much larger clone is one base distant.

The rearranged chain carries TRBV7-6 and TRBJ2-5; the central 8 bases match TRBD2. Input material: blood. This receptor was obtained from a woman aged 60-75 years in good health. The CDR3 reads as follows: CASSYRGGRTETQYF. The DNA is TGTGCCAGCAGCTACCGCGGGGGGCGAACTGAGACCCAGTACTTC.